The 26 T cell receptor beta chains in this list originate from one sample, sequenced in a study of blood T cell repertoires in COVID-19. The protocol was immunoSEQ multiplex PCR, while the TCRdb copy is restricted to in-frame clones and leaves out a portion. Here the sample spans 190,000 or so clones, around 79% being singletons. Sequenced input: peripheral blood. Receptors were obtained from a man in his forties or fifties who had recovered from COVID-19.

V is TRBV18 and J is TRBJ2-1; 8 nucleotides agree with TRBD1. The junction had 7 bases not matched to a gene; V was cut back by 2 bases and J by 7 bases. Looked up from germline, CDR1 is KGHSH and CDR2 is LQKENI. This CDR3 spans 15 amino acids. CDR3 loop: CASSPGTGRGNEQFF. The CDR3 nucleotides read TGTGCCAGCTCACCAGGGACAGGTCGGGGGAATGAGCAGTTCTTC.

CDR3 loop: CASSMKAQTGTSTDTQYF. The CDR3 nucleotides are TGTGCCAGTAGTATGAAGGCCCAGACAGGAACGAGCACAGATACGCAGTATTTT. The rearrangement joins TRBV19 to TRBJ2-3; TRBD1 is a possible D gene (6 bases). Trimming removed 3 bases from V and 0 bases from J, with 19 bases in between. The V gene's germline CDR1 is LNHDA and CDR2 SQIVND (reference sequence). This CDR3 has 18 amino acids.

The chain joins TRBV9 to TRBJ2-2, with D maybe TRBD2 (5 bases). This CDR3 has 16 amino acids. V was cut by 2 bases and J by 4 bases, with 15 bases left in between. The germline CDR1 and CDR2 sequences are SGDLS and YYNGEE. The DNA of the CDR3 is TGTGCCAGCAGCGTCCTAGGGAGCGGAACCACCGGGGAGCTGTTTTTT. It is translated as CASSVLGSGTTGELFF.

A few counts support this clone. The chain recombines TRBV19 with TRBJ1-2, with TRBD1 identical over 10 bases. Germline CDR1 reads LNHDA; CDR2 reads SQIVND (reference sequence). V was pared by 7 bases and J by 1 base, with 12 bases of the junction left unmatched. The CDR3 contains 17 residues. CDR3 in amino acids: CASNSRGQGNFNYGYTF. The DNA for the CDR3 is TGTGCCAGTAACTCTCGGGGACAGGGGAATTTTAACTATGGCTACACCTTC.

This sequence joins TRBV24-1 and TRBJ1-5; D may be TRBD1 (5 bases). Germline CDR1 reads KGHDR; CDR2 reads SFDVKD. The V end was cut by 2 bases, the J end by 7 bases, with 8 bases between. CDR3 size: 13 residues. The CDR3 coding sequence is TGTGCCACCAGTGATTCAGGGTGGCAGCCCCAGCATTTT. Translation gives CATSDSGWQPQHF.

The chain is built from TRBV4-2 and TRBJ2-3; the match to TRBD2 covers 13 bases. The J segment lost 2 bases and the V segment lost 5 bases, leaving 7 bases of the junction unmatched. Germline V CDR1 and CDR2: LGHNA, YNFKEQ. CDR3 length: 17 residues. The CDR3 region is CASSYRTSGSVTDTQYF. The CDR3, as DNA: TGTGCCAGCAGCTATCGGACTAGCGGGAGTGTCACAGATACGCAGTATTTT.

This chain uses TRBV9 with TRBJ2-1; possibly TRBD1 for D (5 bases). The CDR3 has 20 amino acids. V lost 0 bases, J lost 7 bases, and 29 bases lay in between. Germline CDR1 reads SGDLS; CDR2 reads YYNGEE. The CDR3 sequence is CASSVAGNRVGSRQSNEQFF. As DNA, the CDR3 is TGTGCCAGCAGCGTAGCTGGGAACCGAGTCGGATCCCGACAGAGTAATGAGCAGTTCTTC.

The chain links TRBV19 to TRBJ2-2; 8 bases match TRBD2. V trimming: 3 bases; J trimming: 3 bases; junction bases outside the gene matches: 6. The CDR3 consists of 16 residues. The germline CDR1 and CDR2 sequences are LNHDA and SQIVND (reference sequence). CDR3 region: CASSISAGAYTGELFF. The CDR3 DNA follows: TGTGCCAGTAGTATCTCAGCGGGAGCGTACACCGGGGAGCTGTTTTTT.

The chain joins TRBV7-2 to TRBJ2-5, with 10 bases lining up with TRBD2. V was pared by 1 base and J by 2 bases, with 1 base of the junction left unmatched. From germline, CDR1 is SGHTA and CDR2 FQGNSA. CDR3 length: 15 amino acids. CDR3 residues: CASSLGTSGQETQYF. DNA of the CDR3: TGTGCCAGCAGCTTAGGGACTAGCGGACAAGAGACCCAGTACTTC.

The chain couples TRBV4-2 to TRBJ2-1; a weak D match, TRBD1 (5 bases). Germline V gives CDR1 LGHNA, CDR2 YNFKEQ. This CDR3 is built from 13 residues. V lost 0 bases and J lost 10, with 10 bases in between. CDR3 protein: CASSQEQVREQFF. DNA for the CDR3: TGTGCCAGCAGCCAAGAACAGGTACGGGAGCAGTTCTTC.

This clone was picked up a small number of times. This chain joins TRBV6-5 and TRBJ2-7; TRBD1 agrees at 9 bases. The germline gives CDR1 MNHEY, CDR2 SVGAGI. V shed 6 bases and J 6 bases; nucleotides not matched to a gene: 12. The CDR3 has 15 amino acids. The CDR3 region is CASSPSITGGVEQYF. For the CDR3, the DNA is TGTGCCAGCAGCCCATCGATTACAGGGGGCGTCGAGCAGTACTTC.

The V call is TRBV27, the J call TRBJ1-6; the match to TRBD1 covers 9 bases. V lost 6 bases to trimming and J lost 10 bases; unmatched junction nucleotides: 10. This CDR3 region has 15 residues. The germline gives CDR1 MNHEY, CDR2 SMNVEV (reference sequence). CDR3 loop: CASRSRDRVISPLHF. CDR3 DNA sequence: TGTGCCAGCAGATCCCGGGACAGGGTAATCTCACCCCTCCACTTT.

In this sample, this clone turned up a few times. J is TRBJ1-5 and V is TRBV27; the D gene is possibly TRBD1 (6 bases). The CDR3 totals 15 residues. Between the trimmed V and J ends, which lost 6 bases and 7 bases, there was a span of 19 bases. Germline V gives CDR1 MNHEY, CDR2 SMNVEV (reference sequence). CDR3 amino acids: CASRPFVQGKQPQHF. Written as DNA, the CDR3 is TGTGCCAGCAGGCCCTTTGTACAGGGTAAGCAGCCCCAGCATTTT.

The rearrangement links TRBV6-5 to TRBJ1-4; D gene unclear. Germline V CDR1 and CDR2: MNHEY, SVGAGI. Trimming removed 0 bases from V and 0 bases from J, with 5 bases in between. The CDR3 spans 15 residues. CDR3 bases: TGTGCCAGCAGTTACTCACACGCAACTAATGAAAAACTGTTTTTT. Residues: CASSYSHATNEKLFF.

This clone was seen a few times. V and J are TRBV3-1 (or the pseudogene TRBV3-2) and TRBJ2-7, with a tentative D call TRBD1 (6 bases). The germline V gene encodes CDR1 LGHDT and CDR2 YNNKEL (reference sequence). The CDR3 loop spans 16 amino acids. Trimming left V 5 bases short and J 0 bases short, with 17 bases between. CDR3 in amino acids: CASSGQAGTISYEQYF. The CDR3 bases are TGTGCCAGCAGCGGGCAAGCCGGGACAATCTCCTACGAGCAGTACTTC.

This chain connects TRBV19 to TRBJ2-3; the D gene is possibly TRBD2 (5 bases). The germline V gene encodes CDR1 LNHDA and CDR2 SQIVND (reference sequence). V lost 7 bases and J lost 0, with 11 bases in between. The length of the CDR3 is 14 residues. The CDR3 sequence is CASKEGPSTDTQYF. CDR3 sequence (DNA): TGTGCCAGTAAAGAGGGCCCTAGCACAGATACGCAGTATTTT.

The V and J genes are TRBV15 and TRBJ1-2; D might be TRBD1 (5 bases). The germline V gene encodes CDR1 LNHNV and CDR2 YYDKDF (reference sequence). CDR3 length equals 17 residues. V was trimmed by 1 base and J by 2 bases, leaving 17 bases between them. CDR3 in DNA: TGTGCCACCAGCAGAGGAGGAGGGGCCCCAATCAACTATGGCTACACCTTC. Translation: CATSRGGGAPINYGYTF.

This clone showed up just a few times. V and J are TRBV4-2 and TRBJ2-7; tentatively, D is TRBD1 (6 bases). CDR3 length: 16 residues. Germline loops: CDR1 LGHNA, CDR2 YNFKEQ. The germline V and J ends were trimmed by 2 bases and 2 bases, with 16 bases remaining between them. In DNA, the CDR3 is TGTGCCAGCAGCCAAAACCTAGGGACAACCACCTACGAGCAGTACTTC. It encodes CASSQNLGTTTYEQYF.

This chain uses TRBV27 with TRBJ2-5; 7 positions match TRBD1. Germline-derived CDR1 and CDR2 are MNHEY and SMNVEV (reference sequence). Losses at the gene ends were 8 bases for V and 7 bases for J; bases not matched to a gene: 7. CDR3 length equals 12 residues. CDR3 DNA: TGTGCCAGCGGCCGGGACAGAGGGACCCAGTACTTC. Its protein is CASGRDRGTQYF.

V is TRBV7-2 and J is TRBJ1-1; unclear D gene. V dropped 5 bases and J dropped 8 bases, with 12 bases sitting between them. The CDR3 loop spans 12 amino acids. Germline V gene data show CDR1 as SGHTA and CDR2 as FQGNSA. The CDR3 region is CASSLLAGEAFF. In DNA, the CDR3 is TGTGCCAGCAGCCTGCTAGCGGGAGAAGCTTTCTTT. The complete variable domain, with remaining parts taken from reference TRBV7-2 and TRBJ1-1, reads GAGVSQSPSNKVTEKGKDVELRCDPISGHTALYWYRQSLGQGLEFLIYFQGNSAPDKSGLPSDRFSAERTGGSVSTLTIQRTQQEDSAVYLCASSLLAGEAFFGQGTRLTVV.

The gene calls are TRBV5-5 and TRBJ2-5; D perhaps matches TRBD1 (6 bases). CDR1 is SGHKS, CDR2 YYEKEE, per germline (reference sequence). The CDR3 is 15 residues long. V shed 4 bases and J shed 2 bases, with 15 bases lying between them. CDR3 in amino acids: CASSTGWTEQETQYF. In DNA, the CDR3 is TGTGCCAGCAGCACCGGATGGACAGAACAAGAGACCCAGTACTTC.

The gene calls are TRBV9 and TRBJ1-2, with 8 bases fitting TRBD1. J was trimmed by 4 bases and V by 3 bases; bases with no gene match: 11. The CDR3 sequence is 16 residues long. Per germline, CDR1 SGDLS and CDR2 YYNGEE. The CDR3 loop reads CASSDYGGTGFYGYTF. Here the CDR3 DNA reads TGTGCCAGCAGCGATTACGGTGGGACAGGATTCTATGGCTACACCTTC.

This clone was recorded a few times. The chain recombines TRBV6-2 or TRBV6-3 with TRBJ1-1, with TRBD1 as a possible D gene (6 bases). V gave up 5 bases and J gave up 4 bases, with 14 bases separating them. Germline V gives CDR1 MNHEY, CDR2 SVGEGT. CDR3 length equals 14 residues. In DNA, the CDR3 is TGTGCCAGCAGTAGGGTAGGGGGTGGCACTGAAGCTTTCTTT. Its translation is CASSRVGGGTEAFF.

V gene TRBV6-6 combines with J gene TRBJ1-1, with unresolved D. CDR3 length: 11 residues. V shed 6 bases and J shed 3 bases, with 5 bases lying between them. Germline-derived CDR1 and CDR2 are MNHNY and SVGAGI (reference sequence). The CDR3 here is CASSHDTEAFF. The CDR3 nucleotides are TGTGCCAGCAGCCATGACACTGAAGCTTTCTTT.

V is TRBV19 and J is TRBJ1-1; D is uncertain. Per the germline V gene, CDR1 is LNHDA and CDR2 is SQIVND (reference sequence). The CDR3 length is 14 residues. The V end was cut by 3 bases, the J end by 1 base, with 9 bases between. CDR3 region: CASSIGVANTEAFF. The CDR3 DNA reads TGTGCCAGTAGTATCGGAGTAGCGAACACTGAAGCTTTCTTT. Full variable domain (remainder filled in from reference TRBV19 and TRBJ1-1): DGGITQSPKYLFRKEGQNVTLSCEQNLNHDAMYWYRQDPGQGLRLIYYSQIVNDFQKGDIAEGYSVSREKKESFPLTVTSAQKNPTAFYLCASSIGVANTEAFFGQGTRLTVV.

The genes are TRBV19 and TRBJ1-1, with D tentatively TRBD1 (5 bases). Deletions cut 9 bases from V and 1 base from J, with 9 bases between. Germline CDR1 reads LNHDA; CDR2 reads SQIVND (reference sequence). The CDR3 contains 12 residues. CDR3 DNA: TGTGCCAGCAGACAGTCGAACACTGAAGCTTTCTTT. It is translated as CASRQSNTEAFF.